This T cell receptor beta chain was captured in a study of CD8+ T cells in alopecia areata. The wider study: Treatment of the treated patients consisted of oral tofacitinib, 5 to 10 mg twice daily.

CDR3 length: 13 amino acids. Germline loops: CDR1 SQVTM, CDR2 ANQGSEA. Following RNA extraction, reverse transcription yielded cDNA that acted as the sequencing template. Repertoires were generated with immunoSEQ multiplex PCR, while TCRdb's copy carries only in-frame clones and drops some. The table lists 90,000 to 100,000 clones, 40% to 45% of them singletons. General study points: The study found higher clonality in lesional than normal scalp, especially in alopecia totalis/universalis.

This clone showed up just a few times. Its target is not known. The junction differs from germline at one of its ends, possibly a read error. The sequence was collected from a human donor with alopecia areata. The chain carries TRBV29-1 and TRBJ2-7; perhaps D is TRBD1 or TRBD2 (5 bases each). The sequenced sample consisted of CD4+ T cells sorted from blood. CDR3 bases: TGCAGCGCGGGGCTACTCTTCTCCGACGAGCAGTACTTC. Translated, it gives CSAGLLFSDEQYF.